The 27 T cell receptor beta chains given below trace back to one sample, sequenced in a study of T cells in localized non-small cell lung cancer. The repertoire was sequenced with immunoSEQ multiplex PCR; TCRdb's copy has only in-frame clones and lacks some. In the table there are about 70,000 clones, around 84% of which are singletons. Sequencing used peripheral blood, obtained before any cancer treatment. All receptors derive from a female donor of 60 years or more with stage I lung adenocarcinoma.

The chain uses TRBV11-2 and TRBJ2-1; 7 nucleotides align to TRBD1. The CDR3 is made up of 16 amino acids. The V and J ends lost 5 bases and 2 bases, in that order; junction bases with no gene match: 9. Germline lookup yields CDR1 SGHAT and CDR2 FQNNGV. CDR3 in amino acids: CASSPTGMRAYNEQFF. CDR3 nucleotides: TGTGCCAGCAGCCCGACAGGGATGAGGGCCTACAATGAGCAGTTCTTC.

The gene calls are TRBV7-2 and TRBJ1-3; possibly TRBD1 for D (5 bases). This CDR3 region has 13 residues. The V end lost 2 bases, the J end lost 8 bases, and 10 bases lay between the germline ends. Germline lookup yields CDR1 SGHTA and CDR2 FQGNSA. This chain's CDR3 is CASSLLSGHTIYF. The DNA of the CDR3 is TGTGCCAGCAGCTTACTATCAGGGCACACCATATATTTT.

V usage is TRBV5-4 and J usage is TRBJ2-4, with 7 positions matching TRBD1. V trimming: 2 bases; J trimming: 0 bases; junction bases outside the gene matches: 5. The CDR3 is made up of 16 amino acids. The germline CDR1 and CDR2 sequences are SGHNT and YYREEE (reference sequence). The CDR3: CASSLGGAGAKNIQYF. The CDR3 DNA reads as TGTGCCAGCAGCTTAGGGGGCGCGGGAGCCAAAAACATTCAGTACTTC. The complete variable domain, with remaining parts taken from reference TRBV5-4 and TRBJ2-4, reads ETGVTQSPTHLIKTRGQQVTLRCSSQSGHNTVSWYQQALGQGPQFIFQYYREEENGRGNFPPRFSGLQFPNYSSELNVNALELDDSALYLCASSLGGAGAKNIQYFGAGTRLSVL.

The V gene is TRBV19, the J gene TRBJ1-2; a weak D match, TRBD1 (6 bases). The germline gives CDR1 LNHDA, CDR2 SQIVND (reference sequence). The V gene lost 4 bases and the J gene lost 6 bases, with 15 bases spanning the gap. CDR3 length equals 14 residues. The CDR3 protein is CASSSLTQGNGYTF. DNA of the CDR3: TGTGCCAGTAGTAGCCTAACACAGGGTAATGGCTACACCTTC.

The CDR3 spells CASSSGQPNYGYTF. The CDR3 DNA sequence: TGTGCCAGCAGCTCCGGACAGCCCAACTATGGCTACACCTTC. The chain couples TRBV7-9 to TRBJ1-2; perhaps TRBD1 as D (6 bases). Trimming left V 4 bases short and J 2 bases short, with 11 bases between. This CDR3 region has 14 residues. Germline lookup yields CDR1 SEHNR and CDR2 FQNEAQ (reference sequence).

The chain joins TRBV10-3 to TRBJ1-2; no firm D call. Trimming cost V 2 bases and J 8 bases, with 18 bases left between them. The CDR3 contains 15 residues. The germline gives CDR1 ENHRY, CDR2 SYGVKD. CDR3 in amino acids: CAISEPLLGYRGYTF. The CDR3 coding sequence is TGTGCCATCAGTGAGCCACTGTTGGGATATAGGGGCTACACCTTC.

V usage is TRBV19 and J usage is TRBJ1-5; D remains ambiguous. CDR1 is LNHDA, CDR2 SQIVND, per germline (reference sequence). There are 14 residues in the CDR3. V was shortened by 7 bases and J by 1 base, with 11 bases between the two germline ends. CDR3: CASNPHASNQPQHF. CDR3 coding DNA: TGTGCCAGTAACCCACACGCAAGCAATCAGCCCCAGCATTTT.

This chain connects TRBV19 to TRBJ1-5; D gene uncertain. The CDR3 totals 16 residues. From germline, CDR1 is LNHDA and CDR2 SQIVND (reference sequence). Trimming took off 3 bases at V and 1 base at J, with 13 bases between the two ends. The CDR3 DNA sequence: TGTGCCAGTAGTATGGCTGGACTTGGCAGCAATCAGCCCCAGCATTTT. Its translation: CASSMAGLGSNQPQHF.

The chain joins TRBV28 to TRBJ1-2, with D uncertain. Germline assignment: CDR1 MDHEN and CDR2 SYDVKM. Trimming removed 10 bases from V and 5 bases from J, with 20 bases in between. There are 14 residues in the CDR3. The CDR3 DNA reads TGTGCCACAAAGCCTCGGGAACAGCCTTATGGCTACACCTTC. Protein: CATKPREQPYGYTF.

The chain carries TRBV11-2 and TRBJ2-7, with D unclear. Deletions cut 2 bases from V and 3 bases from J, with 5 bases between. CDR1 and CDR2 from the germline V gene are SGHAT and FQNNGV. The CDR3 sequence is 12 residues long. The CDR3 bases are TGTGCCAGCAGCTTATTTCGCTACGAGCAGTACTTC. Protein product: CASSLFRYEQYF.

This chain uses TRBV5-1 with TRBJ2-3; D may be TRBD2 (5 bases). Trimming pared 3 bases from V and 7 bases from J, leaving 12 bases between. CDR1 is SGHRS and CDR2 is YFSETQ in the germline V gene. The CDR3 has 13 residues. CDR3 in DNA: TGCGCCAGCAGCTCGGAGCTAGCCAATACGCAGTATTTT. This encodes CASSSELANTQYF.

The chain is built from TRBV28 and TRBJ1-2; TRBD1 matches 8 bases. CDR3 length equals 14 residues. Germline CDR1 and CDR2: MDHEN and SYDVKM. V shed 11 bases, J shed 2 bases, and the junction held 10 bases outside the gene matches. DNA of the CDR3: TGTGCCGCCCGCAGGGGGCGGACAAACTATGGCTACACCTTC. Encoded protein: CAARRGRTNYGYTF.

The CDR3 DNA is TGTGCCAGCAGCAAATTTGAGGAAGACTATGGCTACACCTTC. Amino acids: CASSKFEEDYGYTF. The V call is TRBV21-1, the J call TRBJ1-2. TRBV21-1 counts as a pseudogene. CDR3 length equals 14 residues.

This chain links TRBV10-3 with TRBJ2-3; 14 positions agree with TRBD2. The J segment lost 5 bases and the V segment lost 5 bases, leaving 6 bases of the junction unmatched. The CDR3 has 16 amino acids. The germline gives CDR1 ENHRY, CDR2 SYGVKD. This CDR3 reads CAISTPGLAGVDTQYF. The DNA of the CDR3 is TGTGCCATCAGTACGCCGGGACTAGCGGGAGTAGATACGCAGTATTTT.

The rearrangement uses TRBV5-1 and TRBJ2-1; possibly TRBD2 for D (5 bases). CDR3 length equals 14 residues. The V gene lost 7 bases and the J gene lost 2 bases, with 13 bases spanning the gap. CDR1 is SGHRS and CDR2 is YFSETQ in the germline V gene. The CDR3 coding sequence is TGCGCCAGCGCCCCCGGACTCCCCTACAATGAGCAGTTCTTC. Its protein product is CASAPGLPYNEQFF. Complete variable domain (other parts from reference TRBV5-1 and TRBJ2-1): KAGVTQTPRYLIKTRGQQVTLSCSPISGHRSVSWYQQTPGQGLQFLFEYFSETQRNKGNFPGRFSGRQFSNSRSEMNVSTLELGDSALYLCASAPGLPYNEQFFGPGTRLTVL.

The chain uses TRBV13 and TRBJ2-7, with a possible D match to TRBD2 (5 bases). Trimming took 5 bases from V and 2 from J, leaving 13 bases between them. The CDR3 covers 14 residues. CDR1 and CDR2 from the germline V gene are PRHDT and FYEKMQ (reference sequence). The CDR3 coding sequence is TGTGCCAGCAGCCCAGAGGGTACTCCCTACGAGCAGTACTTC. This encodes CASSPEGTPYEQYF.

The rearrangement joins TRBV6-4 to TRBJ2-2, with 10 bases fitting TRBD1. Trimming at V came to 4 bases and at J to 5 bases, leaving 1 base not matched to a gene. CDR1 MRHNA and CDR2 SNTAGT come from the germline V gene. This CDR3 region has 14 residues. The chain's CDR3 is CASSGTGGTGELFF. DNA for the CDR3: TGTGCCAGCAGTGGGACAGGGGGGACCGGGGAGCTGTTTTTT.

J is TRBJ1-1 and V is TRBV19, with TRBD1 identical over 7 bases. Germline-derived CDR1 and CDR2 are LNHDA and SQIVND (reference sequence). V dropped 8 bases and J dropped 0; count of bases not matched to a gene: 9. The CDR3 runs to 15 residues. In nucleotides, the CDR3 is TGTGCCAGTCGGGACAGATCAACCATGAACACTGAAGCTTTCTTT. Its translation is CASRDRSTMNTEAFF.

The chain links TRBV11-3 to TRBJ2-5; 7 bases align to TRBD2. The CDR3 has 14 amino acids. Germline V gene lookup returns CDR1 SGHNT and CDR2 YENEEA. V shed 6 bases, J shed 7 bases, and the junction held 11 bases outside the gene matches. DNA for the CDR3: TGTGCCAGCAGGCGACTAGCCTCTAAGGGGACCCAGTACTTC. Translating gives CASRRLASKGTQYF.

This clone appeared a single time. The chain combines TRBV5-1 with TRBJ1-6; D gene uncertain. V lost 0 bases and J 0 bases, leaving 7 bases between the germline ends. The CDR3 contains 16 residues. In germline, CDR1 is SGHRS, CDR2 YFSETQ. CDR3 loop: CASSLGGYSYNSPLHF. The CDR3 DNA follows: TGCGCCAGCAGCTTGGGGGGTTACTCCTATAATTCACCCCTCCACTTT.

This sequence joins TRBV19 and TRBJ2-2, with 12 nucleotides matching TRBD2. Germline V CDR1 and CDR2: LNHDA, SQIVND (reference sequence). Losses at the gene ends were 3 bases for V and 6 bases for J; bases not matched to a gene: 2. The CDR3 totals 15 residues. For the CDR3, the DNA is TGTGCCAGTAGTATCCTAGCGGGAGGGTCCGGGGAGCTGTTTTTT. Its protein product is CASSILAGGSGELFF.

The J gene is TRBJ2-5, the V gene TRBV11-1; 11 bases match TRBD1. Germline values: CDR1 SGHAT, CDR2 FQDESV (reference sequence). V shed 5 bases, J shed 4 bases, and the junction held 6 bases outside the gene matches. The CDR3 runs to 15 residues. The CDR3 DNA is TGTGCCAGCAGCCCCTGGACAGGGGGCGTAGAGACCCAGTACTTC. It yields the protein CASSPWTGGVETQYF.

The DNA of the CDR3 is TGTGCCAGCAGCCTCCCGAACGCCTACGAGCAGTACTTC. Translation gives CASSLPNAYEQYF. The chain recombines TRBV27 with TRBJ2-7; D ambiguous. The V end was cut by 6 bases, the J end by 2 bases, with 11 bases between. Germline CDR1 reads MNHEY; CDR2 reads SMNVEV (reference sequence). The CDR3 length is 13 residues.

The table lists this clone with a few counts. This chain uses TRBV18 with TRBJ2-2; D unclear. The CDR3 covers 16 residues. Germline CDR1 KGHSH, CDR2 LQKENI. Trimming removed 4 bases at V and 6 bases at J, with 18 bases between. CDR3 loop: CASSRFGEVVAGELFF. The CDR3 nucleotides are TGTGCCAGCTCACGGTTTGGAGAGGTTGTCGCCGGGGAGCTGTTTTTT. The whole variable domain, remainder taken from reference TRBV18 and TRBJ2-2, is NAGVMQNPRHLVRRRGQEARLRCSPMKGHSHVYWYRQLPEEGLKFMVYLQKENIIDESGMPKERFSAEFPKEGPSILRIQQVVRGDSAAYFCASSRFGEVVAGELFFGEGSRLTVL.

The chain combines TRBV4-2 with TRBJ2-5; 14 nucleotides align to TRBD2. Trimming removed 2 bases from V and 2 bases from J; junction bases left unmatched: 10. This CDR3 is built from 19 residues. Germline loops: CDR1 LGHNA, CDR2 YNFKEQ. The CDR3: CASSQKGTSGRRDQETQYF. The CDR3 nucleotides are TGTGCCAGCAGCCAAAAAGGGACTAGCGGGAGAAGGGATCAAGAGACCCAGTACTTC.

The chain joins TRBV11-2 to TRBJ2-7, with D hard to call. Germline loops: CDR1 SGHAT, CDR2 FQNNGV. This CDR3 region has 13 residues. Trimming stripped 3 bases from V and 5 bases from J, with 11 bases between. In nucleotides, the CDR3 is TGTGCCAGCAGCTTCATAGAAGGTCACGAGCAGTACTTC. Amino acids: CASSFIEGHEQYF.

The chain uses TRBV28 and TRBJ2-2; 8 nucleotides line up with TRBD2. CDR3 size: 15 residues. The junction had 4 bases not matched to a gene; V was cut back by 3 bases and J by 4 bases. The germline CDR1 and CDR2 sequences are MDHEN and SYDVKM. CDR3 region: CASSLVGRATGELFF. In DNA form, the CDR3 reads TGTGCCAGCAGTTTGGTCGGGAGGGCCACCGGGGAGCTGTTTTTT.